The clone carrying this T cell receptor beta chain was detected many times. Its antigen is still unknown. Time point described: newly diagnosed GD, antithyroid drugs for less than 3 months. Generation of the TCR library employed RNA extracted from PBMCs. The sample comes from a study of regulatory T cells in long-lasting Graves disease. The study, taken as a whole, reports: Persistent Graves' patients possessed reduced TCR diversity relative to recently diagnosed ones.

CDR3-region Arm-PCR and iRepertoire HTBI primers produced the TCR beta libraries. TCRdb reprocessed the multiplex PCR reads via MiXCR and lists one record per CDR3 protein. The table lists fewer than 500,000 distinct CDR3 sequences, 16% of them singletons. The CDR3 extends over 15 amino acids. V was trimmed by 6 bases and J by 1 base, leaving 15 bases between them. Germline assignment: CDR1 DFQATT and CDR2 SNEGSKA (reference sequence). A further study also used this sample, focusing on T cells in Graves' hyperthyroidism and ophthalmopathy. This second report adds: Uncontrolled infection, other autoimmune disease, pregnancy or lactation excluded patients. The TCR CDR3 was amplified in a first-round RT-PCR using the HTBI primer set. Ophthalmopathy and stable hyperthyroidism were told apart by a 13 V-J model.

The chain combines TRBV20-1 with TRBJ2-2; D is perhaps TRBD2 (5 bases). This receptor was obtained from a man aged 35-49 years with Graves disease. The sequencing here drew on peripheral blood mononuclear cells (PBMCs), taken at new diagnosis, from a patient treated with antithyroid drugs. The DNA for the CDR3 is TGCAGTGCGGTGAGAGCGGTTAAGAACACCGGGGAGCTGTTTTTT. It codes for CSAVRAVKNTGELFF.